The T cell receptor beta chain under discussion was sequenced for a study of post-analysis software for immune sequencing data. Whole-study context: Progressive-relapsing, secondary progressive and relapsing-remitting multiple sclerosis were among the disease courses included.

Unique molecular identifiers were built into the TCR beta cDNA libraries. Yield was 450,000 to 650,000 cDNA molecules from around 1 to 9.1 million T cells. TCRdb re-analysed the PCR reads in MiXCR, keeping a single row per CDR3 protein. The data contain around 260,000 distinct CDR3 sequences, approximately 34% of them singletons. As for this clonotype: The antigen remains undetermined.

Study-level points and caveats: Samples sharing a preparation batch grouped tightly together when assessed by F measure. Diversity measured as normalized Chao1 was significantly lower in multiple sclerosis patients than in controls.

Material: blood. The receptor comes from a girl under 18 with multiple sclerosis.

The DNA for the CDR3 is TGCAGCGTTGGAGGGAGGGCCTCGGGAAACGAGCAGTACTTC. Translated, it gives CSVGGRASGNEQYF. The gene calls are TRBV29-1 and TRBJ2-7; 7 nucleotides align to TRBD2. V was pared by 4 bases and J by 5 bases, with 11 bases of the junction left unmatched. The CDR3 consists of 14 residues. Germline CDR1 reads SQVTM; CDR2 reads ANQGSEA.